This T cell receptor (beta chain) originates from a study of T cells in Graves' hyperthyroidism and ophthalmopathy. In its sample, this clonotype was seen a few times. It was RNA transcripts that yielded the amplified TCR beta CDR3 regions. Primed by the HTBI set, a first-round RT-PCR was run on the TCR CDR3. TCRdb reprocessed the multiplex PCR reads with MiXCR, giving one entry per CDR3 protein. The table lists 300,000 to 450,000 distinct CDR3 sequences, 13% to 15% of them singletons. Germline CDR1 reads SGHRS; CDR2 reads YFSETQ. CDR3 length: 14 residues. Trimming cost V 6 bases and J 3 bases; bases outside gene matches: 8.

The TCR was taken from a woman aged 25-40 years with Graves' ophthalmopathy. V is TRBV5-1 and J is TRBJ2-5; 7 bases map to TRBD1. The sequenced sample was blood. In nucleotides, the CDR3 is TGCGCCAGCAAGACAGGGAGCGCGAAAGAGACCCAGTACTTC. This translates into CASKTGSAKETQYF.